Following are 19 T cell receptor beta chains from one sample sequenced in a study of T cells in Graves' hyperthyroidism and ophthalmopathy. RNA transcripts yielded amplified TCR beta CDR3 regions. TCR CDR3 underwent first-round RT-PCR with the HTBI primer set. Each CDR3 protein is one row after TCRdb ran MiXCR on the multiplex PCR reads. The sample consists of about 290,000 distinct CDR3 sequences, about 14% of them appearing once. The sample consisted of blood. The receptor set was obtained from a woman aged 30 to 39 with Graves' hyperthyroidism that later progressed to Graves' ophthalmopathy.

There are many counts of this clonotype. V is TRBV7-2 and J is TRBJ1-1, with a tentative D call TRBD1 (6 bases). CDR3 length: 15 amino acids. The V end lost 1 base, the J end lost 0 bases, and 9 bases lay between the germline ends. Germline CDR1 reads SGHTA; CDR2 reads FQGNSA. DNA of the CDR3: TGTGCCAGCAGCTTAGATTCAGGGGTGAACACTGAAGCTTTCTTT. Translation: CASSLDSGVNTEAFF.

The table lists this clonotype with many counts. This chain uses TRBV5-8 with TRBJ2-3; 8 positions match TRBD2. Germline assignment: CDR1 SGHTS and CDR2 YDEGEE. J gave up 6 bases and V 0 bases, and 9 bases lay outside the gene matches. This CDR3 region has 16 residues. The CDR3 sequence: CASSLGVAGGVDTQYF. For the CDR3, the DNA is TGTGCCAGCAGCTTGGGAGTGGCGGGGGGTGTGGATACGCAGTATTTT.

As to this clonotype: It is likely a read error, because the conserved phenylalanine at the end of the CDR3 is missing. The V and J genes are TRBV4-2 and TRBJ2-3; tentative D call: TRBD2 (5 bases). From germline, CDR1 is LGHNA and CDR2 YNFKEQ. Trimming took off 1 base at V and 4 bases at J, with 6 bases between the two ends. The CDR3 spans 13 residues. In DNA form, the CDR3 reads TGTGCCAGCAGCCAAGTCGGGGCAGATACGCAGTATCTT. This translates into CASSQVGADTQYL.

This clonotype was seen repeatedly, ten times or more. This sequence joins TRBV6-1 and TRBJ2-7, with D perhaps matching TRBD2 (6 bases). The CDR3 runs 14 residues. The germline V and J ends were trimmed by 5 bases and 5 bases, with 16 bases remaining between them. Germline V gene lookup returns CDR1 MNHNS and CDR2 SASEGT. In DNA, the CDR3 is TGTGCCAGCAGTTCCCGACTAGTTGGGCACGAGCAGTACTTC. Translated: CASSSRLVGHEQYF.

This clonotype showed up just a few times. This clone may be a read error of a much larger clone one base away. V gene TRBV28 combines with J gene TRBJ2-3; 8 nucleotides line up with TRBD2. Trimming at V came to 7 bases and at J to 6 bases, leaving 18 bases not matched to a gene. The CDR3 sequence is 17 residues long. Germline V gene data show CDR1 as MDHEN and CDR2 as SYDVKM. CDR3 sequence reads: CASNAPVAGRATDTQYF. CDR3 in DNA: TGTGCCAGCAATGCCCCAGTAGCGGGACGGGCGACGGATACGCAGTATTTT.

This clonotype has at least ten counts. This rearrangement joins TRBV30 to TRBJ2-7; 10 bases line up with TRBD2. Losses at the gene ends were 2 bases for V and 3 bases for J; bases not matched to a gene: 7. Germline-derived CDR1 and CDR2 are GTSNPN and SVGIG (reference sequence). There are 15 residues in the CDR3. The DNA for the CDR3 is TGTGCCTGGAGTCGTGGACTAGCGGAGAACTACGAGCAGTACTTC. This sequence encodes CAWSRGLAENYEQYF.

In this sample, this clonotype turned up many times. The chain has TRBV7-8 and TRBJ1-2, with 8 bases lining up with TRBD1. The germline V gene encodes CDR1 SGHVS and CDR2 FQNEAQ. CDR3 length: 14 amino acids. V was clipped by 1 base and J by 7 bases; unmatched bases: 5. The CDR3 DNA reads TGTGCCAGCAGCTTAGAGGACAGGGTCGGTGGCTACACCTTC. Translating gives CASSLEDRVGGYTF.

There are many counts of this clonotype. The chain carries TRBV18 and TRBJ2-7; 10 nucleotides agree with TRBD1. Looked up from germline, CDR1 is KGHSH and CDR2 is LQKENI. V dropped 6 bases and J dropped 6; count of bases not matched to a gene: 8. CDR3 length: 14 amino acids. The CDR3 coding sequence is TGTGCCAGCTCTCCATATGGACAGGGGGGCGAGCAGTACTTC. Its translation is CASSPYGQGGEQYF.

V and J are TRBV14 and TRBJ2-2, with 9 bases aligning to TRBD1. The CDR3 has 17 residues. Germline V CDR1 and CDR2: SGHDN, FVKESK. The V segment lost 2 bases and the J segment 1 base; nucleotides outside the gene matches: 5. CDR3 bases: TGTGCCAGCAGCCAACTTCCGGGACAGGGGAACACCGGGGAGCTGTTTTTT. This encodes CASSQLPGQGNTGELFF.

This chain uses TRBV19 with TRBJ2-7; no reliable D call. Germline V gene sequence: CDR1 LNHDA, CDR2 SQIVND (reference sequence). V lost 0 bases to trimming and J lost 3 bases, with 9 bases between them. The CDR3 runs to 14 residues. CDR3 in DNA: TGTGCCAGTAGTATAGATGTAGGTGGCTACGAGCAGTACTTC. It yields the protein CASSIDVGGYEQYF.

This clonotype was detected many times. V is TRBV28 and J is TRBJ1-1, with D uncertain. The CDR3 loop spans 10 amino acids. Trimming left V 8 bases short and J 4 bases short, with 5 bases between. CDR1 is MDHEN, CDR2 SYDVKM, per germline. The CDR3 DNA follows: TGTGCCAGCGAGGGCACTGAAGCTTTCTTT. Translating it yields CASEGTEAFF.

This clonotype occurred many times. This rearrangement joins TRBV29-1 to TRBJ2-4; 7 bases are a match to TRBD1. The CDR3 totals 13 residues. With V trimmed by 1 base and J by 4 bases, 1 base remained unmatched. CDR1 and CDR2 (germline): SQVTM, ANQGSEA. CDR3 nucleotides: TGCAGCGTTGAAGGGGGACAGAAAAACATTCAGTACTTC. Its protein is CSVEGGQKNIQYF.

This clonotype was detected ten times or more. The chain combines TRBV3-1 with TRBJ2-5; TRBD1 might be the D (5 bases). The ends were cut back, 4 bases at V and 4 bases at J, with 10 bases in the middle. The CDR3 consists of 13 residues. Germline CDR1 and CDR2: LGHDT and YNNKEL (reference sequence). The CDR3 reads CASSRQYVETQYF. DNA for the CDR3: TGTGCCAGCAGCCGACAGTACGTAGAGACCCAGTACTTC.

This clonotype came up many times. The chain joins TRBV7-2 to TRBJ2-7; D is possibly TRBD2 (6 bases). CDR1 SGHTA and CDR2 FQGNSA come from the germline V gene. V was cut by 5 bases and J by 2 bases, with 13 bases left in between. This CDR3 is 14 amino acids long. CDR3 bases: TGTGCCAGCAGCACAAGCGGGCCCGCCTACGAGCAGTACTTC. Translated, it gives CASSTSGPAYEQYF.

In its sample, this clonotype was seen many times. The rearrangement joins TRBV11-2 to TRBJ2-5, with 8 bases aligning to TRBD2. The V segment lost 5 bases and the J segment 0 bases; nucleotides outside the gene matches: 8. The CDR3 has 16 residues. From germline, CDR1 is SGHAT and CDR2 FQNNGV. The CDR3 spells CASSLRTSPYQETQYF. CDR3 coding DNA: TGTGCCAGCAGCCTCCGGACTAGCCCGTACCAAGAGACCCAGTACTTC.

This clonotype was seen more than once but under ten times. The V gene is TRBV9, the J gene TRBJ1-4; perhaps TRBD1 as D (6 bases). Germline V gives CDR1 SGDLS, CDR2 YYNGEE. V lost 0 bases and J 0 bases, leaving 15 bases between the germline ends. This CDR3 has 18 residues. CDR3 bases: TGTGCCAGCAGCGTAGCTAAGGGGGAGACTCCAACTAATGAAAAACTGTTTTTT. Its translation: CASSVAKGETPTNEKLFF.

This clonotype has only a few counts. The gene calls are TRBV20-1 and TRBJ2-7, with TRBD1 as a possible D gene (6 bases). This CDR3 contains 14 residues. Germline V CDR1 and CDR2: DFQATT, SNEGSKA (reference sequence). With 4 bases removed from V and 4 bases from J, the gap between germline ends came to 17 bases. The CDR3 sequence: CSAIGTDSRYEQYF. The DNA for the CDR3 is TGCAGTGCTATAGGGACGGACAGCCGTTACGAGCAGTACTTC.

This clonotype was found many times. V is TRBV10-3 and J is TRBJ2-5, with 9 bases matching TRBD1. The junction had 17 bases not matched to a gene; V was cut back by 10 bases and J by 5 bases. In germline, CDR1 is ENHRY, CDR2 SYGVKD. CDR3 length equals 16 residues. CDR3 region: CATSKEGQGLSETQYF. In nucleotides, the CDR3 is TGTGCCACCTCCAAGGAGGGACAGGGATTATCGGAGACCCAGTACTTC.

The chain employs TRBV6-2 or TRBV6-3 and TRBJ1-1; TRBD1 might be the D (5 bases). In germline, CDR1 is MNHEY, CDR2 SVGEGT. The CDR3 runs 14 residues. Trimming pared 6 bases from V and 1 base from J, leaving 12 bases between. As DNA, the CDR3 is TGTGCCAGCAGACCGGGACGGGGGAACACTGAAGCTTTCTTT. Translating it yields CASRPGRGNTEAFF.